The 13 T cell receptor beta chains below were found in one sample sequenced in a study of CD8 T cells in ankylosing spondylitis. Study-level points and caveats: Seemingly characteristic of ankylosing spondylitis blood was a TCR beta motif consisting of under ten highly homologous variants.

TCRdb reprocessed the 5' RACE reads with MiXCR, giving one entry per CDR3 protein. The sample consists of more than 500,000 distinct CDR3 sequences, less than 6% of them appearing once. Their target antigens are unknown. The sequenced sample was blood, either unsorted or a sorted T cell fraction (not recorded which). Receptor source: a male donor with ankylosing spondylitis.

V and J are TRBV5-5 and TRBJ2-6; D not resolved. Germline CDR1 SGHKS, CDR2 YYEKEE (reference sequence). This CDR3 comprises 15 residues. With 3 bases removed from V and 0 bases from J, the gap between germline ends came to 7 bases. CDR3 region: CASSWIFSGANVLTF. Here the CDR3 DNA reads TGTGCCAGCAGCTGGATCTTCTCTGGGGCCAACGTCCTGACTTTC.

This clonotype has ten or more counts. The gene calls are TRBV7-8 and TRBJ1-5; weak D call: TRBD1 (5 bases). V lost 4 bases to trimming and J lost 4 bases, with 8 bases between them. CDR3 length: 13 amino acids. Per the germline V gene, CDR1 is SGHVS and CDR2 is FQNEAQ. In DNA form, the CDR3 reads TGTGCCAGCAGCTGGACAATTAATCAGCCCCAGCATTTT. Its protein is CASSWTINQPQHF.

The genes are TRBV5-1 and TRBJ2-7; D unresolved. The germline CDR1 and CDR2 sequences are SGHRS and YFSETQ. This CDR3 region has 16 residues. The V end was cut by 2 bases, the J end by 7 bases, with 22 bases between. The CDR3 sequence is CASSLLGQRLPVEQYF. The DNA of the CDR3 is TGCGCCAGCAGCTTATTAGGCCAACGCCTCCCGGTTGAGCAGTACTTC.

This clonotype was seen many times. This rearrangement joins TRBV20-1 to TRBJ2-5; 10 nucleotides match TRBD1. The ends lost 3 bases at V and 2 bases at J; junction bases unmatched: 9. The length of the CDR3 is 16 residues. The germline CDR1 and CDR2 sequences are DFQATT and SNEGSKA (reference sequence). CDR3: CSAREMDRGLQETQYF. The DNA of the CDR3 is TGCAGTGCTAGGGAAATGGACAGGGGGTTACAAGAGACCCAGTACTTC.

This clonotype showed up many times. This chain uses TRBV29-1 with TRBJ2-7; D is possibly TRBD1 (6 bases). This CDR3 comprises 12 residues. CDR1 is SQVTM and CDR2 is ANQGSEA in the germline V gene. Between the trimmed V and J ends, which lost 4 bases and 8 bases, there was a span of 15 bases. The CDR3 nucleotides read TGCAGCGTTGCAGGGGATACTGGGAAGCAGTACTTC. It codes for CSVAGDTGKQYF.

Ten or more counts support this clonotype. The chain has TRBV20-1 and TRBJ1-5; TRBD1 aligns across 10 bases. Germline CDR1 is DFQATT and CDR2 is SNEGSKA (reference sequence). Germline trimming cut 1 base from V and 8 bases from J; bases unmatched to any gene: 8. CDR3 length equals 15 residues. CDR3 amino acids: CSARGGQGGGKPQHF. The DNA for the CDR3 is TGCAGTGCTAGAGGCGGACAGGGGGGAGGGAAGCCCCAGCATTTT.

This clonotype has at least ten counts. The chain is built from TRBV20-1 and TRBJ2-3; weak D call: TRBD1 (5 bases). Per germline, CDR1 DFQATT and CDR2 SNEGSKA (reference sequence). Trimming removed 5 bases at V and 4 bases at J, with 13 bases between. This CDR3 spans 13 amino acids. DNA of the CDR3: TGCAGTGCTCACCTAGGGGTGCCAGATACGCAGTATTTT. Protein product: CSAHLGVPDTQYF.

This clonotype showed up many times. The V call is TRBV5-6, the J call TRBJ2-5; 7 bases are a match to TRBD1. The germline CDR1 and CDR2 sequences are SGHDT and YYEEEE. There are 14 residues in the CDR3. V lost 2 bases, J lost 1 base, and 2 bases stayed unmatched. As DNA, the CDR3 is TGTGCCAGCAGCTTAGGACAGGTCCAAGAGACCCAGTACTTC. Encoded protein: CASSLGQVQETQYF.

This clonotype was observed many times. The V gene is TRBV5-1, the J gene TRBJ1-2; TRBD1 matches at 8 bases. J gave up 5 bases and V 4 bases, and 7 bases lay outside the gene matches. There are 14 residues in the CDR3. Germline V lookup: CDR1 SGHRS, CDR2 YFSETQ. The CDR3 sequence is CASSPGQGPYGYTF. CDR3 nucleotide sequence: TGCGCCAGCAGCCCCGGACAGGGCCCGTATGGCTACACCTTC.

This clonotype has a handful of counts. This chain joins TRBV13 and TRBJ1-4; D call uncertain. Germline values: CDR1 PRHDT, CDR2 FYEKMQ (reference sequence). The CDR3 is 15 residues long. Trimming pared 6 bases from V and 4 bases from J, leaving 15 bases between. The CDR3 DNA is TGTGCCAGCAGGCCATTCCCCGTGGGTAATGAAAAACTGTTTTTT. This gives the protein CASRPFPVGNEKLFF.

This clonotype was recorded at least ten times. V usage is TRBV27 and J usage is TRBJ2-7, with D perhaps TRBD2 (6 bases). CDR1 is MNHEY, CDR2 SMNVEV, per germline (reference sequence). V shed 6 bases and J shed 3 bases, with 12 bases lying between them. The CDR3 extends over 13 amino acids. Written as DNA, the CDR3 is TGTGCCAGCAGCGGGGGACTGTTCTACGAGCAGTACTTC. Translating it yields CASSGGLFYEQYF.

This clonotype came up many times. The genes are TRBV20-1 and TRBJ1-6; D is perhaps TRBD1 (6 bases). The germline gives CDR1 DFQATT, CDR2 SNEGSKA (reference sequence). This CDR3 is built from 14 residues. The V gene lost 4 bases and the J gene lost 4 bases, with 11 bases spanning the gap. CDR3 loop: CSATKGEYNSPLHF. Written as DNA, the CDR3 is TGCAGTGCTACAAAGGGGGAGTATAATTCACCCCTCCACTTT.

The chain has TRBV4-3 and TRBJ1-2; D is possibly TRBD1 (5 bases). The germline gives CDR1 LGHNA, CDR2 YSLEER. CDR3 size: 15 residues. V was trimmed by 0 bases and J by 1 base, leaving 9 bases between them. The CDR3 DNA sequence: TGCGCCAGCAGCCAAGATGGGGCTTTTAACTATGGCTACACCTTC. It specifies CASSQDGAFNYGYTF.